The next 3 T cell receptor beta chains were all read from a single sample in a study of blood T cell repertoires in COVID-19. Method: immunoSEQ multiplex PCR; TCRdb's copy keeps in-frame clones and lacks some. The table includes tens of thousands of clones, 88% detected once. Sequenced sample: peripheral blood. These receptors all stem from a man aged 45-65 years with acute or convalescent COVID-19.

This chain connects TRBV7-2 to TRBJ2-5, with a weak D call TRBD2 (7 bases). The CDR3 runs 18 residues. Between the trimmed V and J ends, which lost 2 bases and 1 base, there was a span of 20 bases. Germline CDR1 and CDR2: SGHTA and FQGNSA. The DNA for the CDR3 is TGTGCCAGCAGCTTAAGAGGGGGGGCCGCTGGGAGCCAAGAGACCCAGTACTTC. Translated: CASSLRGGAAGSQETQYF.

V and J are TRBV4-3 and TRBJ1-4; D is uncertain. This CDR3 contains 14 residues. V lost 0 bases and J 6 bases, leaving 8 bases between the germline ends. Per germline, CDR1 LGHNA and CDR2 YSLEER. The CDR3 DNA reads as TGCGCCAGCAGCCAAGATAATTCAGATGAAAAACTGTTTTTT. Its protein product is CASSQDNSDEKLFF.

V and J are TRBV12-3 or TRBV12-4 and TRBJ1-2; D unclear. Trimming took off 3 bases at V and 7 bases at J, with 12 bases between the two ends. The CDR3 covers 13 residues. The CDR3: CASSLRQPGGYTF. CDR3 sequence (DNA): TGTGCCAGCAGTTTGAGGCAGCCTGGTGGCTACACCTTC.